The subject of this entry is one TCR beta chain. Libraries were prepared by immunoSEQ multiplex PCR; TCRdb keeps only in-frame clonotypes and omits some of them. This table holds fewer than 200,000 clones, more than 60% found once. V lost 2 bases and J lost 7; bases outside the gene matches: 6. Germline V gives CDR1 KGHDR, CDR2 SFDVKD. CDR3 length equals 15 residues. This specimen belongs to a study of blood T cell repertoires in COVID-19. The specimen was peripheral blood. The sequence was collected from a man aged 70 or older with acute or convalescent COVID-19. V is TRBV24-1 and J is TRBJ1-5; 8 bases map to TRBD1. The CDR3 DNA is TGTGCCACCAGTGATTCAGGGGGCTTCTGGCAGCCCCAGCATTTT. Protein product: CATSDSGGFWQPQHF.